The next 19 T cell receptor beta chains were all read from a single sample in a study of T cell changes during pregnancy in multiple sclerosis. Generated by immunoSEQ multiplex PCR, the TCRdb table keeps only in-frame clones and is missing some. The sample has roughly 40,000 clones; almost 95% are singletons. The specimen comprised CD4+ T cells from peripheral blood mononuclear cells, sampled after pregnancy. These receptors were taken from a female donor with multiple sclerosis, enrolled in a pregnancy study.

The rearrangement uses TRBV13 and TRBJ1-3; D uncertain. Deletions cut 7 bases from V and 1 base from J, with 14 bases between. Germline-derived CDR1 and CDR2 are PRHDT and FYEKMQ (reference sequence). This CDR3 comprises 15 residues. This chain's CDR3 is CASTPKGASGNTIYF. The CDR3 DNA follows: TGTGCCAGCACTCCTAAGGGAGCGTCTGGAAACACCATATATTTT.

The chain joins TRBV9 to TRBJ1-2, with 7 nucleotides matching TRBD1. J was trimmed by 3 bases and V by 7 bases; bases with no gene match: 12. CDR3 length equals 15 residues. From germline, CDR1 is SGDLS and CDR2 YYNGEE. CDR3 DNA sequence: TGTGCCAGCGGTCACCTTGACAGGGAGCACTATGGCTACACCTTC. This sequence encodes CASGHLDREHYGYTF.

In DNA form, the CDR3 reads TGTGCCAGCAGCCCGGTGCGGTATTCGGATGAGCAGTTCTTC. Encoded protein: CASSPVRYSDEQFF. The chain employs TRBV14 and TRBJ2-1, with no clear D. Trimming pared 4 bases from V and 8 bases from J, leaving 15 bases between. Per germline, CDR1 SGHDN and CDR2 FVKESK. The CDR3 runs 14 residues.

This chain links TRBV11-2 with TRBJ1-5, with TRBD1 matching over 8 bases. V shed 1 base, J shed 5 bases, and the junction held 10 bases outside the gene matches. There are 17 residues in the CDR3. The V gene's germline CDR1 is SGHAT and CDR2 FQNNGV. This CDR3 is CASSLGQGAGIYQPQHF. DNA for the CDR3: TGTGCCAGCAGCTTAGGTCAGGGGGCCGGGATATATCAGCCCCAGCATTTT.

The V and J genes are TRBV9 and TRBJ1-6; 8 positions agree with TRBD1. Losses at the gene ends were 4 bases for V and 10 bases for J; bases not matched to a gene: 10. The CDR3 covers 15 residues. Germline loops: CDR1 SGDLS, CDR2 YYNGEE. In nucleotides, the CDR3 is TGTGCCAGCAGCCTCGACCCGGGACAGGCCTCACCCCTCCACTTT. Encoded protein: CASSLDPGQASPLHF.

V gene TRBV11-2 combines with J gene TRBJ1-2, with unresolved D. This CDR3 has 15 residues. Trimming pared 3 bases from V and 2 bases from J, leaving 13 bases between. Looked up from germline, CDR1 is SGHAT and CDR2 is FQNNGV. The CDR3 sequence: CASSFLQTVNYGYTF. The CDR3 DNA reads TGTGCCAGCAGCTTTCTACAGACCGTGAACTATGGCTACACCTTC.

The gene calls are TRBV9 and TRBJ1-3; 10 bases are shared with TRBD1. CDR1 SGDLS and CDR2 YYNGEE come from the germline V gene. The CDR3 runs to 15 residues. Trimming cost V 0 bases and J 7 bases; bases outside gene matches: 4. In DNA form, the CDR3 reads TGTGCCAGCAGCGTAGGGGGACAGGGGATCAACACCATATATTTT. As protein: CASSVGGQGINTIYF.

The CDR3 sequence: CASSLAGTDYEQYF. The CDR3, as DNA: TGCGCCAGCAGCTTGGCCGGGACAGACTACGAGCAGTACTTC. The V call is TRBV5-1, the J call TRBJ2-7; 7 positions match TRBD1. CDR3 length equals 14 residues. CDR1 SGHRS and CDR2 YFSETQ come from the germline V gene. Trimming removed 0 bases from V and 3 bases from J; junction bases left unmatched: 3.

The V gene is TRBV11-2, the J gene TRBJ1-5; D might be TRBD1 (5 bases). Between the trimmed V and J ends, which lost 1 base and 11 bases, there was a span of 9 bases. Germline-derived CDR1 and CDR2 are SGHAT and FQNNGV. This CDR3 is 12 amino acids long. The CDR3 coding sequence is TGTGCCAGCAGCTTAGGCGGGGGGTCCCAGCATTTT. Translated, it gives CASSLGGGSQHF.

The chain links TRBV19 to TRBJ2-2; 10 nucleotides agree with TRBD1. The V gene end was trimmed by 5 bases and the J gene end by 7 bases; junction bases not matched to a gene: 13. This CDR3 region has 17 residues. Germline CDR1 reads LNHDA; CDR2 reads SQIVND (reference sequence). The CDR3 spells CASSSVDRGLTDGELFF. CDR3 in DNA: TGTGCCAGTAGTTCTGTGGACAGGGGGTTGACGGACGGGGAGCTGTTTTTT. The whole variable domain, filled in from reference TRBV19 and TRBJ2-2, reads DGGITQSPKYLFRKEGQNVTLSCEQNLNHDAMYWYRQDPGQGLRLIYYSQIVNDFQKGDIAEGYSVSREKKESFPLTVTSAQKNPTAFYLCASSSVDRGLTDGELFFGEGSRLTVL.

The chain carries TRBV5-4 and TRBJ1-1, with D perhaps matching TRBD1 (6 bases). V lost 3 bases and J 0 bases, leaving 9 bases between the germline ends. This CDR3 has 14 residues. Germline V lookup: CDR1 SGHNT, CDR2 YYREEE (reference sequence). The CDR3: CASSSTGMNTEAFF. DNA of the CDR3: TGTGCCAGCAGCTCGACAGGCATGAACACTGAAGCTTTCTTT.

The chain employs TRBV6-5 and TRBJ2-3; perhaps TRBD2 as D (5 bases). The germline CDR1 and CDR2 sequences are MNHEY and SVGAGI. V lost 0 bases and J lost 3, with 13 bases in between. The CDR3 is made up of 16 amino acids. In DNA form, the CDR3 reads TGTGCCAGCAGTTACTCGAAAGGGAGAGGAACAGATACGCAGTATTTT. It translates to CASSYSKGRGTDTQYF.

The V gene is TRBV18, the J gene TRBJ1-6, with 9 positions matching TRBD1. V gave up 5 bases and J gave up 10 bases; unmatched junction bases: 6. The germline V gene has CDR1 KGHSH and CDR2 LQKENI. This CDR3 contains 14 residues. The CDR3 loop reads CASSSDRGNSPLHF. The CDR3 region has the DNA TGTGCCAGCTCAAGTGACAGGGGGAACTCACCCCTCCACTTT. The complete variable domain, with remaining parts taken from reference TRBV18 and TRBJ1-6, reads NAGVMQNPRHLVRRRGQEARLRCSPMKGHSHVYWYRQLPEEGLKFMVYLQKENIIDESGMPKERFSAEFPKEGPSILRIQQVVRGDSAAYFCASSSDRGNSPLHFGNGTRLTVT.

This rearrangement joins TRBV11-2 to TRBJ1-5; TRBD1 matches 7 bases. Germline lookup yields CDR1 SGHAT and CDR2 FQNNGV. The CDR3 is made up of 15 amino acids. With V trimmed by 5 bases and J by 0 bases, 4 bases remained unmatched. The CDR3 spells CASSPGTASNQPQHF. The CDR3 DNA follows: TGTGCCAGCAGCCCCGGGACAGCTAGCAATCAGCCCCAGCATTTT. The full variable domain, rest sourced from reference TRBV11-2 and TRBJ1-5, is EAGVAQSPRYKIIEKRQSVAFWCNPISGHATLYWYQQILGQGPKLLIQFQNNGVVDDSQLPKDRFSAERLKGVDSTLKIQPAKLEDSAVYLCASSPGTASNQPQHFGDGTRLSIL.

The chain employs TRBV6-5 and TRBJ1-3; TRBD1 agrees at 8 bases. The CDR3 runs 14 residues. CDR1 is MNHEY, CDR2 SVGAGI, per germline. After removal of 7 bases from V and 4 bases from J, the junction contained 6 bases not matched to a gene. CDR3 DNA: TGTGCCAGCAAGCGGACAGGGAGCGGAAACACCATATATTTT. Its translation is CASKRTGSGNTIYF.

This clone was seen a few times. The chain recombines TRBV2 with TRBJ1-6, with TRBD1 matching 7 bases. Germline CDR1 reads SNHLY; CDR2 reads FYNNEI. The CDR3 has 14 residues. Trimming at V came to 6 bases and at J to 9 bases, leaving 8 bases not matched to a gene. CDR3 in amino acids: CASRADRTGSPLHF. CDR3 bases: TGTGCCAGCAGGGCGGACAGGACTGGTTCACCCCTCCACTTT.

The chain joins TRBV14 to TRBJ1-4; TRBD1 agrees at 8 bases. The CDR3 is 16 amino acids. Looked up from germline, CDR1 is SGHDN and CDR2 is FVKESK. Trimming removed 1 base from V and 8 bases from J; junction bases left unmatched: 9. The CDR3, as DNA: TGTGCCAGCAGCCAAGTCCGCCGGACAGGGTGGGAAAAACTGTTTTTT. Amino acid sequence: CASSQVRRTGWEKLFF.

This rearrangement joins TRBV14 to TRBJ2-5, with 7 nucleotides matching TRBD2. With V trimmed by 1 base and J by 7 bases, 9 bases remained unmatched. The germline CDR1 and CDR2 sequences are SGHDN and FVKESK. The CDR3 runs to 15 residues. The CDR3 coding sequence is TGTGCCAGCAGCCAAGGCCCGGGGTCGGGGGGGACCCAGTACTTC. Translating it yields CASSQGPGSGGTQYF.

V usage is TRBV25-1 and J usage is TRBJ2-2; 7 nucleotides agree with TRBD2. The V gene's germline CDR1 is MGHDK and CDR2 SYGVNS. Trimming removed 6 bases from V and 15 bases from J; junction bases left unmatched: 16. This CDR3 region has 14 residues. The CDR3 coding sequence is TGTGCCAGCAGCGCTCAGGAGATACCGGGGAGGGTGTTTTTT. Residues: CASSAQEIPGRVFF. Using reference TRBV25-1 and TRBJ2-2 for the parts outside the CDR3, the full variable domain is EADIYQTPRYLVIGTGKKITLECSQTMGHDKMYWYQQDPGMELHLIHYSYGVNSTEKGDLSSESTVSRIRTEHFPLTLESARPSHTSQYLCASSAQEIPGRVFFGEGSRLTVL.